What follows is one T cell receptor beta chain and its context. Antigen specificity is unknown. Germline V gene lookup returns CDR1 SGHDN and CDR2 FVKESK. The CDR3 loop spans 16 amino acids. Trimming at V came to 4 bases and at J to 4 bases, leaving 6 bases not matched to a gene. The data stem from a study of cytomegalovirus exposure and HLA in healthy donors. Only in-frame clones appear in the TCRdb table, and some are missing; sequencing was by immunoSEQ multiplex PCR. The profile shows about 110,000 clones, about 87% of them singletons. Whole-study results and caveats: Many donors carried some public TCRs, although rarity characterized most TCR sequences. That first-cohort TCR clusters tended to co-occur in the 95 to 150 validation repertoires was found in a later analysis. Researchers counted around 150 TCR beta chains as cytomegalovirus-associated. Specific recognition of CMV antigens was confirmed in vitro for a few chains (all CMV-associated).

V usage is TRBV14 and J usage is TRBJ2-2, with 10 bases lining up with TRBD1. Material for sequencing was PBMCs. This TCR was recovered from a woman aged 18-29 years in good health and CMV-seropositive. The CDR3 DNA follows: TGTGCCAGCAGCCCAAAGGGACAGGGGCTCACCGGGGAGCTGTTTTTT. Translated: CASSPKGQGLTGELFF. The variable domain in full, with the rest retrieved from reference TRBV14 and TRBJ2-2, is EAGVTQFPSHSVIEKGQTVTLRCDPISGHDNLYWYRRVMGKEIKFLLHFVKESKQDESGMPNNRFLAERTGGTYSTLKVQPAELEDSGVYFCASSPKGQGLTGELFFGEGSRLTVL.